Presented here are 12 T cell receptor beta chains from one specimen sequenced in a study of T cells after yellow fever vaccination. TCRdb recomputed calls from the 5' RACE reads with MiXCR, one row per CDR3 protein. The sample lists more than 200,000 distinct CDR3 sequences, roughly 3.7% seen once, with about a fifth in the top ten. This material consisted of PBMCs, taken 15 days after the yellow fever booster vaccination. The receptors stem from a man between 18 and 29 years old who received the YFV17D yellow fever vaccine.

This clonotype was counted at least ten times. The chain's CDR3 is CATSGGTSTDTQYF. Here the CDR3 DNA reads TGTGCCACCAGCGGCGGAACTAGCACAGATACGCAGTATTTT. The V gene is TRBV15, the J gene TRBJ2-3; D is undetermined. CDR1 is LNHNV, CDR2 YYDKDF, per germline (reference sequence). This CDR3 comprises 14 residues. V was clipped by 5 bases and J by 0 bases, with 9 bases between them.

This clonotype was detected many times. The rearrangement uses TRBV5-1 and TRBJ2-2; tentative D call: TRBD2 (5 bases). V was cut by 4 bases and J by 6 bases, with 10 bases left in between. This CDR3 is 13 amino acids long. Germline CDR1 is SGHRS and CDR2 is YFSETQ. CDR3 in DNA: TGCGCCAGCAGCACCGGGGTCCCCGGGGAGCTGTTTTTT. Its translation is CASSTGVPGELFF.

The table lists this clonotype with many counts. The CDR3 sequence is CSARDRTTYEQYV. In DNA form, the CDR3 reads TGCAGTGCTAGAGACAGGACCACCTACGAGCAGTACGTC. The chain links TRBV20-1 to TRBJ2-7; D is uncertain. The V gene's germline CDR1 is DFQATT and CDR2 SNEGSKA (reference sequence). The germline V and J ends were trimmed by 0 bases and 2 bases, with 8 bases remaining between them. CDR3 length equals 13 residues.

The V gene is TRBV7-6, the J gene TRBJ2-3; D unclear. The length of the CDR3 is 12 residues. Between the trimmed V and J ends, which lost 6 bases and 6 bases, there was a span of 10 bases. CDR1 and CDR2 (germline): SGHVS, FNYEAQ. CDR3 sequence: CASSVGADTQYF. The CDR3 DNA is TGTGCCAGCAGTGTAGGAGCCGATACGCAGTATTTT. Full variable domain (missing parts from reference TRBV7-6 and TRBJ2-3): GAGVSQSPRYKVTKRGQDVALRCDPISGHVSLYWYRQALGQGPEFLTYFNYEAQQDKSGLPNDRFSAERPEGSISTLTIQRTEQRDSAMYRCASSVGADTQYFGPGTRLTVL.

Of note for this clonotype: Being one base from a much bigger clone, this may be a read error. The genes are TRBV29-1 and TRBJ2-3; 7 bases line up with TRBD1. Trimming took 7 bases from V and 4 from J; bases not matched to a gene: 11. Looked up from germline, CDR1 is SQVTM and CDR2 is ANQGSEA. The CDR3 length is 14 residues. This CDR3 reads CSGTGTDRADTQYF. CDR3 in DNA: TGCAGCGGCACCGGGACAGACCGCGCAGATACGCAGTATTTT.

This clonotype was recorded many times. The rearrangement joins TRBV7-9 to TRBJ2-5; 12 bases line up with TRBD2. V was pared by 2 bases and J by 5 bases, with 6 bases of the junction left unmatched. Germline V lookup: CDR1 SEHNR, CDR2 FQNEAQ (reference sequence). The CDR3 length is 16 residues. CDR3 bases: TGTGCCAGCAGCTTACCCGGGACTAGCGGGTACGAGACCCAGTACTTC. Protein: CASSLPGTSGYETQYF. The whole variable domain, remainder taken from reference TRBV7-9 and TRBJ2-5, is DTGVSQNPRHKITKRGQNVTFRCDPISEHNRLYWYRQTLGQGPEFLTYFQNEAQLEKSRLLSDRFSAERPKGSFSTLEIQRTEQGDSAMYLCASSLPGTSGYETQYFGPGTRLLVL.

Ten or more counts support this clonotype. This chain uses TRBV14 with TRBJ1-6; D call uncertain. Germline V gene data show CDR1 as SGHDN and CDR2 as FVKESK. The V gene lost 5 bases and the J gene lost 0 bases, with 11 bases spanning the gap. The CDR3 has 16 amino acids. The CDR3 region has the DNA TGTGCCAGCAGCGACCACCAGAGCTCCTATAATTCACCCCTCCACTTT. It specifies CASSDHQSSYNSPLHF.

Many counts were recorded for this clonotype. The J gene is TRBJ1-1, the V gene TRBV3-1, with 8 bases fitting TRBD1. Trimming took 2 bases from V and 2 from J; bases not matched to a gene: 4. CDR3 size: 15 residues. CDR1 is LGHDT and CDR2 is YNNKEL in the germline V gene (reference sequence). CDR3 residues: CASSQWGQENTEAFF. CDR3 bases: TGTGCCAGCAGCCAATGGGGACAGGAAAACACTGAAGCTTTCTTT.

This clonotype occurred many times. This sequence joins TRBV24-1 and TRBJ2-3; D unclear. CDR1 KGHDR and CDR2 SFDVKD come from the germline V gene. The CDR3 length is 17 residues. The germline V and J ends were trimmed by 0 bases and 5 bases, with 17 bases remaining between them. CDR3 region: CATSDLRERSSRDTQYF. The CDR3 nucleotides are TGTGCCACCAGTGATTTGCGAGAGAGAAGCAGTAGAGATACGCAGTATTTT.

This chain links TRBV7-3 with TRBJ1-6, with D perhaps matching TRBD1 (5 bases). CDR1 and CDR2 (germline): SGHTA, FQGTGA. Trimming pared 3 bases from V and 7 bases from J, leaving 7 bases between. This CDR3 region has 13 residues. CDR3 protein: CASSFDRNSPLHF. As DNA, the CDR3 is TGTGCCAGCAGCTTCGACAGAAATTCACCCCTCCACTTT.

This clonotype appeared many times. The chain has TRBV7-9 and TRBJ1-4; no clear D gene. Germline lookup yields CDR1 SEHNR and CDR2 FQNEAQ (reference sequence). This CDR3 has 13 residues. V lost 8 bases and J 0 bases, leaving 7 bases between the germline ends. The CDR3 sequence is CASAAATNEKLFF. The CDR3 DNA sequence: TGTGCCAGCGCGGCCGCAACTAATGAAAAACTGTTTTTT.

There are a few counts of this clonotype. This chain joins TRBV12-3 or TRBV12-4 and TRBJ1-5; D call uncertain. V was clipped by 6 bases and J by 9 bases, with 15 bases between them. This CDR3 contains 13 residues. CDR3 amino acids: CASREDRLGPQHF. The CDR3 nucleotides are TGTGCCAGCAGGGAGGACCGCCTGGGGCCCCAGCATTTT.